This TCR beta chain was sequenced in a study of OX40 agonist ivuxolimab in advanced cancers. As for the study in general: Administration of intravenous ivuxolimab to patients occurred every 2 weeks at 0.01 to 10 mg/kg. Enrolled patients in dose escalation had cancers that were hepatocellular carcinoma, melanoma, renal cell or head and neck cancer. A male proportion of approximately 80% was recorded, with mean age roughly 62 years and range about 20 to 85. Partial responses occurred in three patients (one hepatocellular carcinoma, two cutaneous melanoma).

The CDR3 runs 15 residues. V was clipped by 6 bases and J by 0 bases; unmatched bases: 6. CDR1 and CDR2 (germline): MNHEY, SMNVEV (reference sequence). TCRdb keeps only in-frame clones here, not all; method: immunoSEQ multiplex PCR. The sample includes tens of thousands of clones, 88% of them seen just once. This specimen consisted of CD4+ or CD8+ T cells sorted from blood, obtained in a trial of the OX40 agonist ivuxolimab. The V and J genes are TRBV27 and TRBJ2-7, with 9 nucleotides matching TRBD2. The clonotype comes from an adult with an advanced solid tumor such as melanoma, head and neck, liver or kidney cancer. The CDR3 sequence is CASRSSGAYSYEQYF. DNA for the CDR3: TGTGCCAGCAGGTCTAGCGGGGCCTACTCCTACGAGCAGTACTTC.